The present entry profiles one T cell receptor beta chain with its context. Only in-frame clones appear in the TCRdb table, and some are missing; sequencing was by immunoSEQ multiplex PCR. The repertoire holds approximately 90,000 clones, with over 75% as singletons. This sample stems from a study of blood T cell repertoires in COVID-19. As for the study in general: Donors in the United States, Italy and Spain gave samples during acute or convalescent COVID-19. The cDNA or gDNA used as material had been derived from T cells, B-cell-depleted T cells, or PBMCs.

CDR1 and CDR2 from the germline V gene are MDHEN and SYDVKM. CDR3 length equals 15 residues. V was pared by 2 bases and J by 2 bases, with 12 bases between. The source is a man aged 80 or over with active or convalescent COVID-19. V usage is TRBV28 and J usage is TRBJ1-1; D might be TRBD1 (6 bases). The sequenced sample consisted of peripheral blood. CDR3 nucleotide sequence: TGTGCCAGCAGTTTACTCACAGGGCCCAACACTGAAGCTTTCTTT. The encoded protein is CASSLLTGPNTEAFF.